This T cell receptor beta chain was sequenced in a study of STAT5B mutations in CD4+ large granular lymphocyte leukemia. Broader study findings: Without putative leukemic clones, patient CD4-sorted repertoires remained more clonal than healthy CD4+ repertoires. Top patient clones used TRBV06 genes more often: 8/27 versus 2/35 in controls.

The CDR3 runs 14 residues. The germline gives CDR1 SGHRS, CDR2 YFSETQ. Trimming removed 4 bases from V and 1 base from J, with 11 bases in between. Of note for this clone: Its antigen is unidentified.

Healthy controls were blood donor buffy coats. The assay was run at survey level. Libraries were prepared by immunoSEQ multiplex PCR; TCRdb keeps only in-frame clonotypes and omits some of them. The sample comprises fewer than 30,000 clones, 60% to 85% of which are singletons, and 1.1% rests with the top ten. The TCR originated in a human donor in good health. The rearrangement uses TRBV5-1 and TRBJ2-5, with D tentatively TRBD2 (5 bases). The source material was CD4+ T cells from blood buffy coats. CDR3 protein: CASSLRTGQETQYF. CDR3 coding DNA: TGCGCCAGCAGCCTTCGGACTGGCCAAGAGACCCAGTACTTC.